Listed below are T cell receptor beta chains from one sample, sequenced in a study of early T cells in non-severe SARS-CoV-2 infection. In TCRdb, the 5' RACE reads were re-called with MiXCR into one record per CDR3 protein. The repertoire has over 45,000 distinct CDR3 sequences, approximately 5.6% of them found once; the top ten carry about 5%. Material: whole blood. The receptors come from an adult who was a healthcare worker with PCR-confirmed SARS-CoV-2 infection or an uninfected control (not recorded which). CDR3s include the opening cysteine and the closing phenylalanine or tryptophan. The order of the fields is CDR3 protein, CDR3 DNA, clone size, V gene, J gene, D gene. The D gene is left open where the match is weak. Where a row states a size, it is once, few, many or the class of an expanded clone; other rows omit it.

cdr3_aa: CASSQEGVLYEQYF
cdr3_nt: TGTGCCAGCAGCCAAGAGGGTGTCCTCTACGAGCAGTACTTC
clone_size: many
v_call: TRBV14
j_call: TRBJ2-7
d_call: NA

cdr3_aa: CASSYPRAYEQYF
cdr3_nt: TGTGCCAGCAGCTACCCCCGAGCCTACGAGCAGTACTTC
clone_size: NA
v_call: TRBV5-5
j_call: TRBJ2-7
d_call: NA

cdr3_aa: CASSLYPSIFSPSTDTQYF
cdr3_nt: TGTGCCAGCAGTTTATATCCATCGATCTTTAGCCCCAGCACAGATACGCAGTATTTT
clone_size: many
v_call: TRBV12-3/TRBV12-4
j_call: TRBJ2-3
d_call: NA

cdr3_aa: CATSKPGRGGLGIQYF
cdr3_nt: TGTGCCACCAGCAAACCTGGAAGGGGGGGCCTTGGCATTCAGTACTTC
clone_size: many
v_call: TRBV15
j_call: TRBJ2-4
d_call: NA

cdr3_aa: CASSPYELAWRDGYTF
cdr3_nt: TGTGCCAGCAGCCCGTATGAGTTAGCGTGGCGGGATGGCTACACCTTC
clone_size: NA
v_call: TRBV7-9
j_call: TRBJ1-2
d_call: NA

cdr3_aa: CSARDRGRDEQFF
cdr3_nt: TGCAGTGCTAGGGACAGGGGTCGTGATGAGCAGTTCTTC
clone_size: many
v_call: TRBV20-1
j_call: TRBJ2-1
d_call: TRBD1

cdr3_aa: CASSLIRGQNTGELFF
cdr3_nt: TGCGCCAGCAGCTTGATCCGGGGCCAGAACACCGGGGAGCTGTTTTTT
clone_size: many
v_call: TRBV5-1
j_call: TRBJ2-2
d_call: NA

cdr3_aa: CALRQGPNTDTQYF
cdr3_nt: TGTGCCCTAAGACAGGGACCGAACACAGATACGCAGTATTTT
clone_size: few
v_call: TRBV7-9
j_call: TRBJ2-3
d_call: TRBD1

cdr3_aa: CASRSRPRAADEQFF
cdr3_nt: TGTGCCAGCAGATCACGGCCGAGAGCAGCCGATGAGCAGTTCTTC
clone_size: many
v_call: TRBV7-2
j_call: TRBJ2-1
d_call: NA

cdr3_aa: CSALRQLNQPQHF
cdr3_nt: TGCAGTGCTCTTAGACAGCTAAATCAGCCCCAGCATTTT
clone_size: many
v_call: TRBV20-1
j_call: TRBJ1-5
d_call: NA

cdr3_aa: CASTSPGPNTGELFF
cdr3_nt: TGTGCCAGCACCTCCCCGGGACCGAACACCGGGGAGCTGTTTTTT
clone_size: few
v_call: TRBV25-1
j_call: TRBJ2-2
d_call: NA

cdr3_aa: CASSPTRAVVSGYTF
cdr3_nt: TGTGCCAGCAGCCCTACCCGGGCGGTCGTCTCGGGCTACACCTTC
clone_size: few
v_call: TRBV11-2
j_call: TRBJ1-2
d_call: NA

cdr3_aa: CASSEQPGTSGGKQYF
cdr3_nt: TGTGCCAGCAGTGAACAACCCGGGACTAGCGGGGGCAAGCAGTACTTC
clone_size: few
v_call: TRBV2
j_call: TRBJ2-7
d_call: TRBD2

cdr3_aa: CASSLGGEAYTEAFF
cdr3_nt: TGCGCCAGCAGCTTGGGGGGCGAGGCGTACACTGAAGCTTTCTTT
clone_size: many
v_call: TRBV5-1
j_call: TRBJ1-1
d_call: NA

cdr3_aa: CSAPGQKQETQYF
cdr3_nt: TGCAGTGCTCCGGGACAGAAACAAGAGACCCAGTACTTC
clone_size: many
v_call: TRBV20-1
j_call: TRBJ2-5
d_call: TRBD1

cdr3_aa: CASSLVLAGPEGGQYF
cdr3_nt: TGTGCCAGCAGTCTGGTCTTGGCGGGGCCAGAGGGCGGGCAGTACTTC
clone_size: many
v_call: TRBV6-6
j_call: TRBJ2-7
d_call: NA

cdr3_aa: CASRNSGGPYEQYF
cdr3_nt: TGTGCCAGCAGAAATAGCGGGGGGCCCTACGAGCAGTACTTC
clone_size: NA
v_call: TRBV12-3/TRBV12-4
j_call: TRBJ2-7
d_call: TRBD2

cdr3_aa: CASSLSGGGAYEQYF
cdr3_nt: TGTGCCAGCAGCTTATCTGGCGGGGGAGCCTACGAGCAGTACTTC
clone_size: many
v_call: TRBV7-9
j_call: TRBJ2-7
d_call: TRBD2

cdr3_aa: CASSSRPQEDTGELFF
cdr3_nt: TGTGCCAGCAGCTCGCGACCACAGGAAGACACCGGGGAGCTGTTTTTT
clone_size: few
v_call: TRBV7-3
j_call: TRBJ2-2
d_call: NA

cdr3_aa: CASSPVPGRGNSPLHF
cdr3_nt: TGTGCCAGCAGCCCAGTCCCGGGACGGGGGAATTCACCCCTCCACTTT
clone_size: many
v_call: TRBV9
j_call: TRBJ1-6
d_call: NA

cdr3_aa: CARLDEQFF
cdr3_nt: TGTGCTCGATTGGATGAGCAGTTCTTC
clone_size: few
v_call: TRBV2
j_call: TRBJ2-1
d_call: NA

cdr3_aa: CASIIQGGSTDTQYF
cdr3_nt: TGTGCCAGCATTATACAGGGAGGAAGCACAGATACGCAGTATTTT
clone_size: NA
v_call: TRBV5-4
j_call: TRBJ2-3
d_call: NA

cdr3_aa: CASSQAGINQPQHF
cdr3_nt: TGCGCCAGCAGCCAAGCAGGGATTAATCAGCCCCAGCATTTT
clone_size: many
v_call: TRBV4-1
j_call: TRBJ1-5
d_call: NA

cdr3_aa: CATRTGVVSQPQHF
cdr3_nt: TGTGCCACCCGGACAGGGGTTGTGAGTCAGCCCCAGCATTTT
clone_size: many
v_call: TRBV19
j_call: TRBJ1-5
d_call: TRBD1

cdr3_aa: CASSPGLAGNYEQYF
cdr3_nt: TGTGCCAGCAGCCCGGGACTAGCGGGCAACTACGAGCAGTACTTC
clone_size: many
v_call: TRBV11-2
j_call: TRBJ2-7
d_call: TRBD2

cdr3_aa: CASSRGADTQYF
cdr3_nt: TGCGCCAGCAGCAGGGGTGCAGATACGCAGTATTTT
clone_size: many
v_call: TRBV5-1
j_call: TRBJ2-3
d_call: NA

cdr3_aa: CAPRRGYTF
cdr3_nt: TGTGCCCCTAGGAGGGGCTACACCTTC
clone_size: few
v_call: TRBV21-1
j_call: TRBJ1-2
d_call: NA

cdr3_aa: CASSPTALNTEAFF
cdr3_nt: TGTGCCAGCTCGCCTACAGCACTGAACACTGAAGCTTTCTTT
clone_size: NA
v_call: TRBV18
j_call: TRBJ1-1
d_call: NA

cdr3_aa: CASSPRKGVAYNEQFF
cdr3_nt: TGTGCCAGCAGCCCGAGGAAGGGGGTGGCCTACAATGAGCAGTTCTTC
clone_size: NA
v_call: TRBV3-1
j_call: TRBJ2-1
d_call: NA

cdr3_aa: CATLTGGTSTDTQYF
cdr3_nt: TGTGCCACCCTGACCGGGGGGACTAGCACAGATACGCAGTATTTT
clone_size: many
v_call: TRBV18
j_call: TRBJ2-3
d_call: TRBD2

cdr3_aa: CASSPRAEKGNIQYF
cdr3_nt: TGTGCCAGCAGCCCCAGGGCGGAAAAGGGAAACATTCAGTACTTC
clone_size: many
v_call: TRBV14
j_call: TRBJ2-4
d_call: NA

cdr3_aa: CASSYQGKNYNSPLHF
cdr3_nt: TGTGCCAGCAGTTATCAGGGAAAAAACTATAATTCACCCCTCCACTTT
clone_size: many
v_call: TRBV7-9
j_call: TRBJ1-6
d_call: NA

cdr3_aa: CASSERQPGQISCTF
cdr3_nt: TGTGCCAGCAGCGAACGCCAGCCGGGACAGATATCTTGCACCTTC
clone_size: medium-sized
v_call: TRBV7-2
j_call: TRBJ1-2
d_call: TRBD1

cdr3_aa: CSVNPRGADTEAFF
cdr3_nt: TGCAGCGTTAACCCACGCGGGGCGGACACTGAAGCTTTCTTT
clone_size: many
v_call: TRBV29-1
j_call: TRBJ1-1
d_call: NA

cdr3_aa: CASSHQDNYGYTF
cdr3_nt: TGTGCCAGCAGCCACCAAGACAACTATGGCTACACCTTC
clone_size: many
v_call: TRBV3-1
j_call: TRBJ1-2
d_call: NA

cdr3_aa: CASSQDRGLPLTGELFF
cdr3_nt: TGTGCCAGCAGCCAGGACAGGGGGCTCCCTCTCACCGGGGAGCTGTTTTTT
clone_size: few
v_call: TRBV7-8
j_call: TRBJ2-2
d_call: TRBD1

cdr3_aa: CASTPEGFTGDEQFF
cdr3_nt: TGTGCCAGCACTCCTGAGGGATTTACTGGCGATGAGCAGTTCTTC
clone_size: NA
v_call: TRBV13
j_call: TRBJ2-1
d_call: NA

cdr3_aa: CASSQGGQGMETQYF
cdr3_nt: TGTGCCAGCAGCCAAGGGGGACAGGGGATGGAGACCCAGTACTTC
clone_size: many
v_call: TRBV13
j_call: TRBJ2-5
d_call: TRBD1

cdr3_aa: CASSRQVNTEAFF
cdr3_nt: TGTGCCAGCAGCCGACAGGTGAACACTGAAGCTTTCTTT
clone_size: NA
v_call: TRBV12-3/TRBV12-4
j_call: TRBJ1-1
d_call: NA

cdr3_aa: CASTPQVRPYGYTF
cdr3_nt: TGCGCCAGCACCCCCCAAGTCCGGCCCTATGGCTACACCTTC
clone_size: many
v_call: TRBV4-3
j_call: TRBJ1-2
d_call: NA

cdr3_aa: CASSSRLAGNLGTQYF
cdr3_nt: TGTGCCAGCAGCTCCAGACTAGCGGGAAACCTAGGGACCCAGTACTTC
clone_size: few
v_call: TRBV11-3
j_call: TRBJ2-5
d_call: TRBD2

cdr3_aa: CSARGGPHEKLFF
cdr3_nt: TGCAGTGCTAGAGGGGGACCGCATGAAAAACTGTTTTTT
clone_size: many
v_call: TRBV20-1
j_call: TRBJ1-4
d_call: NA

cdr3_aa: CASSPPGGSWLQYF
cdr3_nt: TGTGCCAGCTCACCACCGGGGGGATCCTGGCTGCAGTACTTC
clone_size: NA
v_call: TRBV18
j_call: TRBJ2-7
d_call: NA

cdr3_aa: CASSSLRSQPQHF
cdr3_nt: TGTGCCAGCAGTTCCCTCCGTAGTCAGCCCCAGCATTTT
clone_size: many
v_call: TRBV28
j_call: TRBJ1-5
d_call: NA

cdr3_aa: CASLGERTMAPDTQYF
cdr3_nt: TGTGCCAGCTTAGGAGAGCGGACTATGGCGCCAGATACGCAGTATTTT
clone_size: NA
v_call: TRBV2
j_call: TRBJ2-3
d_call: NA

cdr3_aa: CASSPSRTGGYEQYF
cdr3_nt: TGTGCCAGCAGCCCCTCCCGAACAGGGGGCTACGAGCAGTACTTC
clone_size: many
v_call: TRBV7-9
j_call: TRBJ2-7
d_call: TRBD1

cdr3_aa: CASSPGESGRSNEKLFF
cdr3_nt: TGTGCCAGCAGCCCAGGAGAGAGCGGGCGCAGTAATGAAAAACTGTTTTTT
clone_size: many
v_call: TRBV7-9
j_call: TRBJ1-4
d_call: NA

cdr3_aa: CASSLIRGQETQYF
cdr3_nt: TGTGCCAGCAGCCTCATCAGAGGACAAGAGACCCAGTACTTC
clone_size: NA
v_call: TRBV5-6
j_call: TRBJ2-5
d_call: NA